The clone carrying this T cell receptor beta chain was detected only a few times. Its target is not known. The PCR had 60 Vbeta and 13 Jbeta primers. TCRdb's copy holds only in-frame clones and misses some; the assay was immunoSEQ multiplex PCR. This table holds about 160,000 clones, roughly 77% found once. This sample is part of a study of cytomegalovirus exposure and HLA in healthy donors. Findings and caveats of the study: Many donors carried some public TCRs, although rarity characterized most TCR sequences. Later on, an analysis tied 15,000 to 20,000 TCR beta sequences to HLA alleles at 0.05 false discovery rate. Investigators reported under 200 TCR beta chains as tied to cytomegalovirus.

The CDR3 length is 13 residues. V shed 0 bases and J 15 bases; nucleotides not matched to a gene: 9. From germline, CDR1 is SGDLS and CDR2 YYNGEE. The sample was PBMCs. The chain is built from TRBV9 and TRBJ2-1; 7 nucleotides align to TRBD2. This TCR came from a human donor in good health. The CDR3 nucleotides are TGTGCCAGCAGCGTAGCTGGCGGGGGAGGCTTGTTCTTC. It encodes CASSVAGGGGLFF.